This T cell receptor (beta chain) stems from a study of human T cells and chemical hapten exposure. Regarding the study as a whole: It was expanded TCRs that formed significantly more large CDR3 similarity clusters than controls did.

This clonotype has only a few counts. Its antigen is as yet unknown. One entry per CDR3 protein, called by TCRdb with MiXCR from the RACE reads. The sample records nearly 350,000 distinct CDR3 sequences, under 8% being singletons. Time point: patch test 1, 2 weeks after DPC sensitization. The treatment is: therapeutic diphenylcyclopropenone sensitization with weekly scalp DPC. Blood sampling occurred before each patch-test application. Sequencing started from total RNA isolated from unfractionated whole blood. Germline V gene sequence: CDR1 DFQATT, CDR2 SNEGSKA (reference sequence). The CDR3 sequence is 11 residues long. V lost 6 bases to trimming and J lost 8 bases; unmatched junction nucleotides: 4.

The source material was whole blood, sampled in connection with sensitization to the hapten diphenylcyclopropenone (DPC). This sequence originates from a woman aged 18-29 years with alopecia areata. Some clones in this sample may be carry-over from other donors' samples. V is TRBV20-1 and J is TRBJ1-2, with 9 bases identical to TRBD1. CDR3 nucleotides: TGCAGTGCCAGGACAGGGGAGGGCTACACCTTC. It encodes CSARTGEGYTF.